Reported below is one TCR beta chain. This clonotype was seen many times. This clone's antigen is unknown. No qualities accompany the bases; no much larger clone lies one base away. The sample belongs to a study of low-dose radiotherapy and immunotherapy resistance in tumors (dated by TCRdb to about 2022). Looking at the study overall: In Cohort 1, each fraction delivered 0.5 Gy every 2 weeks, and the prescribed total PTV dose was 6.5 Gy. In Cohort 2, 1 Gy per fraction was delivered every two weeks, for a total of 13 Gy over 26 weeks. The translational analysis covered eight patients: three from the first dose cohort and the first five from the second dose cohort. Cyclophosphamide 200 mg/m2 was administered intravenously every two weeks, one day before each radiation and immunotherapy administration. Nivolumab and ipilimumab were both given intravenously, with nivolumab at a 240 mg flat dose every two weeks and ipilimumab at 1 mg/kg every six weeks. Aspirin 300 mg was taken orally once daily by patients for four cycles, starting on cycle 1 day 1. No randomization into treatment groups was done for the people taking part in the trial.

CDR1 and CDR2, looked up from the germline V gene, are SNHLY and FYNNEI. Reading from cysteine to phenylalanine, the CDR3 counts 14 amino acids. The sequence is cut down to CDR3 DNA, 42 bases in frame from base 1. At the junction V is shortened by 9 bases and J by 7 bases; bases outside the gene matches: 10. This specimen's time point label, interpreted: before trial treatment. Donors were enrolled in RACIN, a single-arm phase I dose-escalation trial combining nivolumab, ipilimumab, aspirin, low-dose cyclophosphamide and low-dose radiotherapy. Patients were eligible if they had advanced solid tumors that were TIL-negative. Sequencer: Illumina HiSeq 2500. First-strand cDNA was synthesized using Superscript III and a set of TRAV- and TRBV-specific primers, so that both TCRalpha and TCRbeta chains were covered. TCRs were amplified with Phusion for 20 PCR cycles, with a constant-region primer paired with the adapter attached to the V primers. The isolated mRNA was amplified using the MessageAmp II aRNA Amplification Kit, with in vitro transcription performed for about 16 hours at 37 degrees C. The Dynabeads mRNA DIRECT Purification Kit was used to isolate the mRNA for TCR sequencing. Indexed Illumina adapters were added in a second Phusion PCR of roughly 25 cycles, and the PCR products were purified with AMPure XP beads. The paper's data handling went like this. Using custom Perl scripts, TCR sequences that encoded the same protein were pooled, out-of-frame sequences were dropped, and the abundance of each clonotype was calculated. TCR sequences supported by only a single read were excluded from analysis. The metrics used to describe the repertoires included Shannon entropy, Gini index, clonality, richness, and the frequency of TCRs shared between repertoires. TCRdb redid the processing of the public reads, applying fastp at Q25 and MiXCR, and retained in-frame beta chains. Rows are unified per CDR3 protein, each entry keeping the most common DNA and genes. The V and J calls here are based on TCRdb, not the publication. This sample has 35,000 to 50,000 distinct CDR3 sequences in its table, and around a third of those were observed once. Clones ranked in the top ten supply around 3.5% of the sample.

The rearrangement joined TRBV2 to TRBJ2-2, and 8 junctional nucleotides match TRBD1. The clonotype comes from a male donor with gallbladder cancer. The sample was PBMCs, taken before treatment. The DNA sequence follows: TGTGCCAGTAAAGGACAGGGCGCGCTCGGGGAGCTGTTTTTT. Translated, this is CASKGQGALGELFF.